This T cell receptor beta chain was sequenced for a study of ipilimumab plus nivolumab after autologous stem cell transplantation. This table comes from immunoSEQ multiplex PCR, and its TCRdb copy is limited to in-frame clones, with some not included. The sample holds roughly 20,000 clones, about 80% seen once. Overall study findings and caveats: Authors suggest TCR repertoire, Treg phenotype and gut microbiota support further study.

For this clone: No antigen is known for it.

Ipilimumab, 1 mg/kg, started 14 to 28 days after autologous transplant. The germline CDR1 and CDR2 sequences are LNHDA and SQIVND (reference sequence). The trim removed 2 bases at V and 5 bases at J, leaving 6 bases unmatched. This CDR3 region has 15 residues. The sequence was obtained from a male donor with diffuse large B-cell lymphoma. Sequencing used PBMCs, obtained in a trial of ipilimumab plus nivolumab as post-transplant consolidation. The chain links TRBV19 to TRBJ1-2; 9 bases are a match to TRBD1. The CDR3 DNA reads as TGTGCCAGTAGTATACGGGACAGGGCTCGGTATGGCTACACCTTC. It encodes CASSIRDRARYGYTF.